The rows below give T cell receptor beta chains drawn from one sample of a study of beta chain features in type 1 diabetes. Clones were sequenced by immunoSEQ multiplex PCR, and TCRdb holds only the in-frame ones, with some missing. The data contain under 300,000 clones, approximately 15% of them singletons. Sequenced input: naive CD4+ T cells from blood. The origin of the receptors is a man younger than 40 with type 1 diabetes. Each CDR3 is given with its conserved first and last residue. Each record gives: clone size, J gene, D gene, V gene, CDR3 protein, CDR3 DNA. A D gene is named only where the DNA matches it firmly. For some rows the clone size is stated as once, few or many, or as a class when expanded; others skip it.

. TRBJ2-1 TRBD2 TRBV30 CAWSLRAGSYNEQFF TGTGCCTGGAGTCTACGAGCGGGGTCCTACAATGAGCAGTTCTTC
few TRBJ2-1 TRBD1 TRBV18 CASSPWQGVIEEQFF TGTGCCAGCTCACCCTGGCAGGGGGTCATCGAGGAGCAGTTCTTC
. TRBJ2-7 TRBD1 TRBV15 CATSRDYGRGRLAF TGTGCCACCAGCAGAGATTACGGCAGGGGGCGTTTAGCTTTC
few TRBJ1-1 . TRBV7-9 CASSEIGETEAFF TGTGCCAGCAGCGAAATCGGGGAGACTGAAGCTTTCTTT
few TRBJ2-1 . TRBV19 CASIPVQQFF TGTGCCAGTATCCCCGTCCAGCAGTTCTTC
few TRBJ2-1 TRBD1 TRBV30 CAWSRGTGAHDEQFF TGTGCCTGGAGCAGGGGGACAGGGGCTCATGATGAGCAGTTCTTC
few TRBJ1-1 . TRBV2 CASRSDWNTEAFF TGTGCCAGCAGGTCTGACTGGAACACTGAAGCTTTCTTT
few TRBJ2-5 TRBD1 TRBV30 CACSLGQLRETQYF TGTGCCTGTTCTTTGGGACAGTTACGAGAGACCCAGTACTTC
. TRBJ2-1 . TRBV27 CASRRDSTLTYNEQFF TGTGCCAGCAGGCGGGACAGTACCCTGACCTACAATGAGCAGTTCTTC
. TRBJ2-3 . TRBV4-1 CASSQIGTSTDTQYF TGCGCCAGCAGCCAGATCGGGACTAGCACAGATACGCAGTATTTT
few TRBJ2-7 TRBD2 TRBV11-2 CASSRLAGSYEQYF TGTGCCAGCAGTCGACTAGCGGGCTCCTACGAGCAGTACTTC
. TRBJ1-4 . TRBV29-1 CSVSRSGYGATNEKLFF TGCAGCGTTTCCCGGTCGGGTTACGGTGCAACTAATGAAAAACTGTTTTTT
. TRBJ1-5 . TRBV6-1 CASSEAAGPNQPQHF TGTGCCAGCAGTGAAGCCGCAGGTCCTAATCAGCCCCAGCATTTT
few TRBJ2-1 TRBD2 TRBV7-2 CASSFRSSGEASSYNEQFF TGTGCCAGCAGCTTCAGATCTAGCGGGGAGGCGAGCTCCTACAATGAGCAGTTCTTC
few TRBJ2-7 . TRBV30 CALELRFEQYF TGTGCCCTGGAGTTAAGATTCGAGCAGTACTTC
. TRBJ2-7 TRBD2 TRBV6-5 CASSYSREGGYEQYF TGTGCCAGCAGTTACTCGCGGGAGGGCGGCTACGAGCAGTACTTC
. TRBJ2-1 . TRBV18 CASSQKDGSSYNEQFF TGTGCCAGCTCACAAAAGGACGGGAGCTCCTACAATGAGCAGTTCTTC
. TRBJ2-1 TRBD1 TRBV5-5 CASSSTDRGGNEQFF TGTGCCAGCAGCTCCACGGACAGGGGGGGAAATGAGCAGTTCTTC
few TRBJ2-7 . TRBV28 CASSLRGYEQYF TGTGCCAGCAGTCTAAGGGGTTACGAGCAGTACTTC
. TRBJ2-3 . TRBV30 CAWSVGDTQYF TGTGCCTGGAGTGTCGGGGATACGCAGTATTTT
few TRBJ1-6 . TRBV13 CASSLGDRDNSPLHF TGTGCCAGCAGCTTAGGGGACAGAGATAATTCACCCCTCCACTTT
few TRBJ1-2 . TRBV9 CASRLGGGLWGGYTF TGTGCCAGCAGATTGGGTGGAGGGCTTTGGGGTGGCTACACCTTC
few TRBJ1-5 . TRBV18 CASSPTGTTTNQPQHF TGTGCCAGCTCACCAACCGGGACAACAACTAATCAGCCCCAGCATTTT
few TRBJ2-1 TRBD2 TRBV7-2 CASSYVAGGGDEQFF TGTGCCAGCAGCTATGTAGCGGGAGGAGGGGATGAGCAGTTCTTC
few TRBJ1-5 TRBD1 TRBV19 CASSSDRATPQHF TGTGCCAGTAGTTCGGACAGGGCTACTCCCCAGCATTTT
. TRBJ2-3 . TRBV7-9 CASGQTDTQYF TGTGCCAGCGGCCAGACAGATACGCAGTATTTT
. TRBJ2-7 TRBD1 TRBV2 CASTRDRAYEQYF TGTGCCAGCACTAGGGACAGGGCCTACGAGCAGTACTTC
. TRBJ1-2 . TRBV7-9 CASSLDGGSNGYTF TGTGCCAGCAGCTTAGACGGGGGAAGTAATGGCTACACCTTC
few TRBJ2-7 TRBD2 TRBV5-1 CASSLGLREAYEQYF TGCGCCAGCAGCTTGGGACTCCGGGAGGCCTACGAGCAGTACTTC
. TRBJ2-3 . TRBV7-2 CASSLGGSSPTDTQYF TGTGCCAGCAGCTTAGGGGGCAGTTCCCCCACAGATACGCAGTATTTT
. TRBJ1-1 . TRBV2 CASSDSMNTEAFF TGTGCCAGCAGTGACAGTATGAACACTGAAGCTTTCTTT
. TRBJ1-1 . TRBV30 CAWSARARGTEAFF TGTGCCTGGAGTGCCCGCGCCCGGGGGACTGAAGCTTTCTTT
. TRBJ1-2 TRBD1 TRBV18 CASGGQELYGYTF TGTGCCAGCGGGGGACAGGAGCTCTATGGCTACACCTTC
few TRBJ2-7 . TRBV6-5 CASARGSNYEQYF TGTGCCAGCGCAAGGGGTTCGAACTACGAGCAGTACTTC
. TRBJ2-5 TRBD2 TRBV4-1 CASRLAPQETQYF TGCGCCAGCAGACTAGCGCCCCAAGAGACCCAGTACTTC
few TRBJ2-3 . TRBV25-1 CASRGPRASTDTQYF TGTGCCAGCAGGGGCCCCAGGGCATCGACAGATACGCAGTATTTT
. TRBJ2-5 TRBD1 TRBV18 CASSLGQGGNQETQYF TGTGCCAGCTCACTGGGACAGGGCGGGAACCAAGAGACCCAGTACTTC
. TRBJ1-3 . TRBV19 CASSTNQGFGNTIYF TGTGCCAGTAGTACAAACCAGGGCTTTGGAAACACCATATATTTT
. TRBJ2-3 TRBD2 TRBV10-3 CAISPGLASDTQYF TGTGCCATCAGTCCGGGACTAGCATCAGATACGCAGTATTTT
few TRBJ2-3 TRBD1 TRBV2 CASSAGQGVDTQYF TGTGCCAGCAGTGCGGGACAGGGAGTAGATACGCAGTATTTT
. TRBJ2-7 . TRBV25-1 CASTPPGVYEQYF TGTGCCAGCACCCCGCCCGGGGTCTACGAGCAGTACTTC
few TRBJ1-2 TRBD1 TRBV5-6 CASSSRTGSANYGYTF TGTGCCAGCAGCTCTAGGACAGGGTCAGCTAACTATGGCTACACCTTC
few TRBJ1-1 . TRBV30 CAWNRGLNTEAFF TGTGCCTGGAATCGGGGATTGAACACTGAAGCTTTCTTT
few TRBJ1-1 . TRBV7-2 CASSLLPRGEAFF TGTGCCAGCAGCCTTCTCCCCAGGGGAGAAGCTTTCTTT
few TRBJ2-1 TRBD2 TRBV10-3 CAISDTSGGGEQFF TGTGCCATCAGTGATACTAGCGGGGGTGGGGAGCAGTTCTTC
. TRBJ1-1 . TRBV18 CASSLDSEAFF TGTGCCAGCTCACTAGACAGTGAAGCTTTCTTT
few TRBJ2-7 . TRBV21-1 CASSKASTRSNSYEQYF TGTGCCAGCAGCAAAGCCTCTACTAGGTCTAACTCCTACGAGCAGTACTTC
. TRBJ1-2 . TRBV2 CASSEVEVGGYTF TGTGCCAGCAGTGAAGTTGAGGTCGGGGGCTACACCTTC
. TRBJ1-2 TRBD1 TRBV4-1 CASSQGTGMLGGYTF TGCGCCAGCAGCCAAGGGACAGGGATGCTGGGCGGCTACACCTTC
. TRBJ1-1 . TRBV5-1 CASSHYAHPKNTEAFF TGCGCCAGCAGCCATTATGCGCACCCAAAGAACACTGAAGCTTTCTTT
. TRBJ2-7 . TRBV29-1 CSVARPQDYEQYF TGCAGCGTTGCCAGGCCCCAGGACTACGAGCAGTACTTC
few TRBJ2-1 . TRBV30 CAWSRVRERGNEQFF TGTGCCTGGAGTCGCGTTCGGGAAAGGGGGAATGAGCAGTTCTTC
few TRBJ2-5 TRBD2 TRBV11-2 CASSSLAGGYGETQYF TGTGCCAGCAGCTCTCTAGCGGGAGGGTACGGAGAGACCCAGTACTTC
few TRBJ1-2 . TRBV5-1 CASSLDRDGYTF TGCGCCAGCAGCCTGGACAGAGATGGCTACACCTTC
few TRBJ2-5 . TRBV7-9 CASSLGAGGQETQYF TGTGCCAGCAGCTTAGGAGCAGGTGGACAAGAGACCCAGTACTTC
few TRBJ2-3 TRBD1 TRBV4-2 CASSPGQGPDTQYF TGTGCCAGCAGCCCGGGACAGGGCCCCGATACGCAGTATTTT
. TRBJ2-3 . TRBV30 CAWSVTPPSYTDTQYF TGTGCCTGGAGTGTAACTCCCCCCTCCTACACAGATACGCAGTATTTT